This is a list of T cell receptor beta chains from one sample in a study of T cells in Graves' hyperthyroidism and ophthalmopathy. One entry per CDR3 protein results from TCRdb running MiXCR on the multiplex PCR reads. Here the sample spans some 620,000 distinct CDR3 sequences, about a sixth being singletons. Sequences were obtained from blood. Source of these receptors: a young woman with Graves' hyperthyroidism. Both conserved end residues are part of each CDR3. D genes are given only for firm matches. A row's size may be missing; if present it is once, few, many or a size class.

abundance	v_gene	j_gene	d_gene	CDR3aa	CDR3nt
NA	TRBV12-3/TRBV12-4	TRBJ2-7	NA	CASSRDNLGEQYF	TGTGCCAGCAGTCGGGACAACCTCGGGGAGCAGTACTTC
few	TRBV4-1	TRBJ1-6	NA	CASSQGVGNSPLHF	TGCGCCAGCAGCCAAGGGGTTGGGAATTCACCCCTCCACTTT
many	TRBV5-1	TRBJ1-3	TRBD1	CASRAGTGTSGNTIYF	TGCGCCAGCAGAGCCGGGACAGGGACCTCTGGAAACACCATATATTTT
many	TRBV20-1	TRBJ2-7	TRBD2	CSARSGREPYEQYF	TGCAGTGCTCGTAGCGGGAGAGAGCCCTACGAGCAGTACTTC
NA	TRBV5-1	TRBJ2-3	TRBD2	CASSFLPSGRTSTDTQYF	TGCGCCAGCAGTTTTCTTCCTAGCGGGCGAACTAGCACAGATACGCAGTATTTT
NA	TRBV6-1	TRBJ1-1	NA	CARPQGRTEAFF	TGTGCCAGACCCCAGGGGCGGACTGAAGCTTTCTTT
many	TRBV20-1	TRBJ2-7	NA	CSTRAGFEQYF	TGCAGTACGCGAGCAGGGTTCGAGCAGTACTTC
NA	TRBV6-1	TRBJ2-3	NA	CASRDRTSTDTQYF	TGTGCCAGCAGGGACAGAACTAGCACAGATACGCAGTATTTT
many	TRBV2	TRBJ2-5	NA	CASSRAQAGETQYF	TGTGCCAGCAGTCGGGCCCAGGCGGGAGAGACCCAGTACTTC
few	TRBV7-9	TRBJ1-4	NA	CASSFAGSRSNEKLFF	TGTGCCAGCAGCTTTGCAGGGAGCAGGTCTAATGAAAAACTGTTTTTT
many	TRBV6-1	TRBJ2-7	NA	CASTTGTFSYEQYF	TGTGCCAGCACTACCGGGACTTTCTCCTACGAGCAGTACTTC
NA	TRBV12-3/TRBV12-4	TRBJ1-3	NA	CASSFGTAWGNTIYF	TGTGCCAGCAGTTTCGGGACTGCTTGGGGAAACACCATATATTTT
NA	TRBV20-1	TRBJ2-3	NA	CSATRSARSTDTQYF	TGCAGTGCTACCAGGTCTGCGCGGAGCACAGATACGCAGTATTTT
many	TRBV28	TRBJ1-1	TRBD1	CASRLRQGARGEAFF	TGTGCCAGCAGGCTAAGACAGGGGGCGCGGGGTGAAGCTTTCTTT
few	TRBV19	TRBJ2-7	TRBD2	CASSAQAGGYSYEQYF	TGTGCCAGTAGTGCCCAAGCGGGAGGGTACTCCTACGAGCAGTACTTC
NA	TRBV7-9	TRBJ2-7	NA	CASSLALAPYEQYF	TGTGCCAGCAGCTTAGCCCTAGCTCCCTACGAGCAGTACTTC
NA	TRBV20-1	TRBJ2-2	TRBD1	CSAEKQGAIWELFF	TGCAGTGCTGAAAAACAGGGGGCGATCTGGGAGCTGTTTTTT
many	TRBV30	TRBJ1-1	TRBD1	CAWARGRDTEAFF	TGTGCCTGGGCCAGGGGGCGCGACACTGAAGCTTTCTTT
many	TRBV30	TRBJ2-1	TRBD2	CAWTLGLAGVNEQFF	TGTGCCTGGACCCTGGGACTAGCGGGAGTGAATGAGCAGTTCTTC
many	TRBV29-1	TRBJ2-5	TRBD1	CSAAPLTGLQETQYF	TGCAGCGCCGCCCCCCTGACAGGGCTTCAAGAGACCCAGTACTTC
few	TRBV9	TRBJ2-3	TRBD2	CASSVSGAGVLRGTDTQYF	TGTGCCAGCAGCGTAAGTGGAGCGGGAGTATTAAGAGGCACAGATACGCAGTATTTT
few	TRBV30	TRBJ2-4	NA	CAWSVGDIQYF	TGTGCCTGGAGTGTCGGGGACATTCAGTACTTC
many	TRBV20-1	TRBJ2-1	TRBD2	CSARDPGLAVNEQFF	TGCAGTGCTAGAGATCCGGGACTAGCTGTAAATGAGCAGTTCTTC
NA	TRBV5-1	TRBJ2-1	TRBD2	CASKGTSGNNEQFF	TGCGCCAGCAAGGGGACTAGCGGAAACAATGAGCAGTTCTTC
few	TRBV2	TRBJ1-2	NA	CASIQSGLPSSVHGYTF	TGTGCCAGCATTCAATCGGGGCTCCCGAGCTCTGTGCATGGCTACACCTTC
NA	TRBV6-1	TRBJ1-6	NA	CASIDIDNSPLHF	TGTGCCAGCATCGACATTGATAATTCACCCCTCCACTTT
few	TRBV10-3	TRBJ2-3	TRBD1	CAISESTRGLRTDTQYF	TGTGCCATCAGTGAGTCGACCAGGGGGCTACGGACAGATACGCAGTATTTT
NA	TRBV5-1	TRBJ2-5	NA	CASSLDGSQETQYF	TGCGCCAGCAGCTTGGATGGCAGCCAAGAGACCCAGTACTTC
many	TRBV5-1	TRBJ2-7	NA	CASSLGPDDRGSSYEQYF	TGCGCCAGCAGCTTGGGTCCCGATGATCGGGGAAGCTCCTACGAGCAGTACTTC
many	TRBV7-2	TRBJ2-1	TRBD2	CASSLRGLATNEQFF	TGTGCCAGCAGCTTAAGGGGACTAGCGACCAATGAGCAGTTCTTC
NA	TRBV24-1	TRBJ2-1	NA	CATSDLGPASNEQFF	TGTGCCACCAGTGACCTCGGACCTGCGTCCAATGAGCAGTTCTTC
medium-sized	TRBV24-1	TRBJ2-4	TRBD1	CATREVADRVRGVAGENIQYF	TGTGCCACCAGGGAAGTGGCGGACAGGGTGCGTGGTGTTGCTGGAGAAAACATTCAGTACTTC